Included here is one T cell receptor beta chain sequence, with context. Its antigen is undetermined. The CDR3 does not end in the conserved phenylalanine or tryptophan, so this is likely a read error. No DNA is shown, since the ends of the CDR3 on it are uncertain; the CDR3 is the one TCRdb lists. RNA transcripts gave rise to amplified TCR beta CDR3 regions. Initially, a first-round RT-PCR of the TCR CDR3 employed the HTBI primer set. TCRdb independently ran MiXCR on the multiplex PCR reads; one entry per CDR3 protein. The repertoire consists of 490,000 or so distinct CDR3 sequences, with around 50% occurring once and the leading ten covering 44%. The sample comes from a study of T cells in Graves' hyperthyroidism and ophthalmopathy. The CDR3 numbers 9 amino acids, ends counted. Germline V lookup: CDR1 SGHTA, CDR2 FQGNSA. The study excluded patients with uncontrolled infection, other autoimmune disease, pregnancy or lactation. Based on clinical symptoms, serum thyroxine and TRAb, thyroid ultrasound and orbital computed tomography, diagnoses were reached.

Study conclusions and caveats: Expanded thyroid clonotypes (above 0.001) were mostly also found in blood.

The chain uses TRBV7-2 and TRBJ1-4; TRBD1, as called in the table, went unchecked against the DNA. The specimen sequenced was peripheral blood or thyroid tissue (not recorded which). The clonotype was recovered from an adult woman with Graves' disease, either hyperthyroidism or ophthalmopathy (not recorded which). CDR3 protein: CASSATHGG.